These T cell receptor beta chains were read from a single sample in a study of PD-L1 blockade in urothelial cancer. Libraries were prepared by immunoSEQ multiplex PCR; TCRdb keeps only in-frame clonotypes and omits some of them. Among some 48,000 clones listed, roughly 80% were seen once. This sample comprised PBMCs, obtained around atezolizumab (anti-PD-L1) treatment. Source of these receptors: a man between 65 and 85 years old with urothelial cancer. Each CDR3 is given with its conserved first and last residue. A D gene is named only where the DNA matches it firmly. A clone size is listed for some rows: how often the clone was seen (once, few, many), or a class if it is expanded.

d_call: .
v_call: TRBV7-9
j_call: TRBJ2-5
clone_size: once
cdr3_nt: TGTGCCAGCAGCCCGCAAGAGACCCAGTACTTC
cdr3_aa: CASSPQETQYF

d_call: .
v_call: TRBV10-3
j_call: TRBJ2-7
clone_size: .
cdr3_nt: TGTGCCATCAGTGAGCTACAGGGTCAAGGCGAGCAGTACTTC
cdr3_aa: CAISELQGQGEQYF

d_call: TRBD1
v_call: TRBV5-4
j_call: TRBJ1-1
clone_size: .
cdr3_nt: TGTGCCAGCAGCTCGAAGACAGGGAGGAACACTGAAGCTTTCTTT
cdr3_aa: CASSSKTGRNTEAFF

d_call: TRBD2
v_call: TRBV7-9
j_call: TRBJ2-2
clone_size: .
cdr3_nt: TGTGCCAGCAGCGCGGGACTAGCGGGAAGGGTCACCGGGGAGCTGTTTTTT
cdr3_aa: CASSAGLAGRVTGELFF

d_call: .
v_call: TRBV6-6
j_call: TRBJ1-1
clone_size: few
cdr3_nt: TGTGCCAGCAGATACAGCGAGAACACTGAAGCTTTCTTT
cdr3_aa: CASRYSENTEAFF

d_call: .
v_call: TRBV7-9
j_call: TRBJ1-3
clone_size: .
cdr3_nt: TGTGCCAGCAGGGAGAGCTCTGGAAACACCATATATTTT
cdr3_aa: CASRESSGNTIYF

d_call: TRBD2
v_call: TRBV5-1
j_call: TRBJ2-5
clone_size: .
cdr3_nt: TGCGCCAGCAGCTTGGTGGGAGGGCCGGAGACCCAGTACTTC
cdr3_aa: CASSLVGGPETQYF

d_call: .
v_call: TRBV20-1
j_call: TRBJ2-5
clone_size: .
cdr3_nt: TGCAGTGCTAGGGACTATTACCAGTACTTC
cdr3_aa: CSARDYYQYF

d_call: TRBD1
v_call: TRBV6-5
j_call: TRBJ1-2
clone_size: .
cdr3_nt: TGTGCCAGCAGGGGACAGGTCGGGGGTGGCTACACCTTC
cdr3_aa: CASRGQVGGGYTF

d_call: TRBD1
v_call: TRBV29-1
j_call: TRBJ1-1
clone_size: .
cdr3_nt: TGCAGCGCGTTGGGACAGATGAACACTGAAGCTTTCTTT
cdr3_aa: CSALGQMNTEAFF

d_call: TRBD1
v_call: TRBV9
j_call: TRBJ1-2
clone_size: .
cdr3_nt: TGTGCCAGCAGCGTAGGACAGGGATTATATGGCTACACCTTC
cdr3_aa: CASSVGQGLYGYTF

d_call: .
v_call: TRBV28
j_call: TRBJ1-2
clone_size: .
cdr3_nt: TGTGCCAGCAGTTTGTCCCAGGGCAGTGGCTACACCTTC
cdr3_aa: CASSLSQGSGYTF

d_call: .
v_call: TRBV5-6
j_call: TRBJ1-5
clone_size: .
cdr3_nt: TGTGCCAGCAGCTCAACTTTCGGGTACGGCAATCAGCCCCAGCATTTT
cdr3_aa: CASSSTFGYGNQPQHF

d_call: TRBD1
v_call: TRBV16
j_call: TRBJ2-7
clone_size: .
cdr3_nt: TGTGCCAGCAGCCTGCTAGGAGGGACAGGGTTATACGAGCAGTACTTC
cdr3_aa: CASSLLGGTGLYEQYF

d_call: .
v_call: TRBV11-2
j_call: TRBJ1-1
clone_size: .
cdr3_nt: TGTGCCAGCAGCCGATACCCCGCGGGTTTGAACACTGAAGCTTTCTTT
cdr3_aa: CASSRYPAGLNTEAFF

d_call: TRBD1
v_call: TRBV27
j_call: TRBJ2-7
clone_size: .
cdr3_nt: TGTGCCAGCAGTCCTACCGGGACAGGAGGAACCGGGCAGTACTTC
cdr3_aa: CASSPTGTGGTGQYF

d_call: .
v_call: TRBV5-4
j_call: TRBJ2-2
clone_size: .
cdr3_nt: TGTGCCAGCAGCTTACGGACTAACACCGGGGAGCTGTTTTTT
cdr3_aa: CASSLRTNTGELFF

d_call: TRBD1
v_call: TRBV7-2
j_call: TRBJ1-1
clone_size: .
cdr3_nt: TGTGCCAGCAGGGAACAGGGGGCAGGGAACACTGAAGCTTTCTTT
cdr3_aa: CASREQGAGNTEAFF

d_call: TRBD2
v_call: TRBV2
j_call: TRBJ2-7
clone_size: .
cdr3_nt: TGTGCCAACTGTCCGACTAGCGGGACGCTCTACGAGCAGTACTTC
cdr3_aa: CANCPTSGTLYEQYF

d_call: .
v_call: TRBV30
j_call: TRBJ2-7
clone_size: .
cdr3_nt: TGTGCCTGGAGTAGGGGTGGGTCCTCCTACGAGCAGTACTTC
cdr3_aa: CAWSRGGSSYEQYF

d_call: TRBD1
v_call: TRBV28
j_call: TRBJ2-7
clone_size: .
cdr3_nt: TGTGCCAGCAGGCCAGACCGGGACAGGGGTGTTGCGGGAGTATCCCACGAGCAGTACTTC
cdr3_aa: CASRPDRDRGVAGVSHEQYF

d_call: .
v_call: TRBV9
j_call: TRBJ1-2
clone_size: once
cdr3_nt: TGTGCCAGCAGCGCACTAGACCAGTTGGGTACCCATGGCTACACCTTC
cdr3_aa: CASSALDQLGTHGYTF

d_call: .
v_call: TRBV30
j_call: TRBJ2-4
clone_size: .
cdr3_nt: TGTGCCTGGAGTACCCCTTGGGGGCCTCGTCTCAACATTCAGTACTTC
cdr3_aa: CAWSTPWGPRLNIQYF

d_call: .
v_call: TRBV13
j_call: TRBJ1-2
clone_size: .
cdr3_nt: TGTGCCAGCAGTCGAGGGGGTCCCTATGGCTACACCTTC
cdr3_aa: CASSRGGPYGYTF

d_call: .
v_call: TRBV28
j_call: TRBJ2-3
clone_size: .
cdr3_nt: TGTGCCAGCAGTCCCCCGAGGGAAAACACAGATACGCAGTATTTT
cdr3_aa: CASSPPRENTDTQYF

d_call: TRBD1
v_call: TRBV28
j_call: TRBJ1-1
clone_size: .
cdr3_nt: TGTGCCAGCAGTTCCCCGGGACAGACTAACACTGAAGCTTTCTTT
cdr3_aa: CASSSPGQTNTEAFF

d_call: TRBD1
v_call: TRBV5-1
j_call: TRBJ1-3
clone_size: .
cdr3_nt: TGCGCCAGCAGCCCGATCCGGGACAGGGGGAAAGGGCGCGGAAACACCATATATTTT
cdr3_aa: CASSPIRDRGKGRGNTIYF

d_call: .
v_call: TRBV28
j_call: TRBJ2-7
clone_size: once
cdr3_nt: TGTGCCAGCAGTTCGGCTGGACAACCCACCTACGAGCAGTACTTC
cdr3_aa: CASSSAGQPTYEQYF

d_call: TRBD1
v_call: TRBV7-8
j_call: TRBJ2-2
clone_size: .
cdr3_nt: TGTGCCAGCAGCCGGTCGACAGGGGGGGTCGGGGAGCTGTTTTTT
cdr3_aa: CASSRSTGGVGELFF

d_call: TRBD1
v_call: TRBV27
j_call: TRBJ1-4
clone_size: .
cdr3_nt: TGTGCCAGCAAGTCTCCCACAGGGGGGCTTAATGAAAAACTGTTTTTT
cdr3_aa: CASKSPTGGLNEKLFF

d_call: TRBD2
v_call: TRBV27
j_call: TRBJ2-7
clone_size: .
cdr3_nt: TGTGCCAGCAGTAGTAAGGCGGGGGGCATCTACGAGCAGTACTTC
cdr3_aa: CASSSKAGGIYEQYF

d_call: .
v_call: TRBV6-6
j_call: TRBJ2-7
clone_size: .
cdr3_nt: TGTGCCAGCAGCCACGGGGGCTACGAGCAGTACTTC
cdr3_aa: CASSHGGYEQYF

d_call: TRBD1
v_call: TRBV30
j_call: TRBJ2-5
clone_size: .
cdr3_nt: TGTGCCTGGAGCTCAGGGGGTGCAGGGGAGACCCAGTACTTC
cdr3_aa: CAWSSGGAGETQYF

d_call: .
v_call: TRBV28
j_call: TRBJ2-7
clone_size: .
cdr3_nt: TGTGCCAGCAGTTCCAACAGCTACGAGCAGTACTTC
cdr3_aa: CASSSNSYEQYF

d_call: TRBD1
v_call: TRBV30
j_call: TRBJ1-1
clone_size: .
cdr3_nt: TGTGCCTTGGGGACAGAGGGTTTCTTT
cdr3_aa: CALGTEGFF

d_call: .
v_call: TRBV18
j_call: TRBJ2-3
clone_size: .
cdr3_nt: TGTGCCAGCTCACCAGGGGGCAGACCCCACACAGATACGCAGTATTTT
cdr3_aa: CASSPGGRPHTDTQYF

d_call: .
v_call: TRBV5-1
j_call: TRBJ1-1
clone_size: .
cdr3_nt: TGCGCCAGCAGCTTGGCTCCAGGCCAGAACACTGAAGCTTTCTTT
cdr3_aa: CASSLAPGQNTEAFF

d_call: .
v_call: TRBV19
j_call: TRBJ2-2
clone_size: .
cdr3_nt: TGTGCCAGTAGTCCGGGGGACAGAATGAACACCGGGGAGCTGTTTTTT
cdr3_aa: CASSPGDRMNTGELFF

d_call: .
v_call: TRBV25-1
j_call: TRBJ2-3
clone_size: .
cdr3_nt: TGTGCCAGCATTGCCCCCGACAGGTCCACAGATACGCAGTATTTT
cdr3_aa: CASIAPDRSTDTQYF

d_call: TRBD2
v_call: TRBV27
j_call: TRBJ2-6
clone_size: .
cdr3_nt: TGTGCCAGCAGCCCGGGGCTAGCGGGGATCTCTGGGGCCAACGTCCTGACTTTC
cdr3_aa: CASSPGLAGISGANVLTF

d_call: TRBD1
v_call: TRBV25-1
j_call: TRBJ2-7
clone_size: .
cdr3_nt: TGTGCCAGCAGTGAAGGCGGGACAGGTGCCTACGAGCAGTACTTC
cdr3_aa: CASSEGGTGAYEQYF

d_call: .
v_call: TRBV19
j_call: TRBJ1-1
clone_size: .
cdr3_nt: TGTGCCAGTAGTATAAGCGGGCAGGGGAACACTGAAGCTTTCTTT
cdr3_aa: CASSISGQGNTEAFF

d_call: TRBD1
v_call: TRBV19
j_call: TRBJ1-1
clone_size: .
cdr3_nt: TGTGCCAGTAGTAACCGACAGGGTGAACGGACTGAAGCTTTCTTT
cdr3_aa: CASSNRQGERTEAFF

d_call: .
v_call: TRBV30
j_call: TRBJ2-2
clone_size: .
cdr3_nt: TGTGCCTGGAACCCCGGAGGCCAGAACACCGGGGAGCTGTTTTTT
cdr3_aa: CAWNPGGQNTGELFF

d_call: .
v_call: TRBV15
j_call: TRBJ2-7
clone_size: few
cdr3_nt: TGTGCCACCAGCAGAGAAGTAACTCACTACGAGCAGTACTTC
cdr3_aa: CATSREVTHYEQYF

d_call: TRBD2
v_call: TRBV10-3
j_call: TRBJ2-2
clone_size: .
cdr3_nt: TGTGCCATCAGTGAACTAGCGGGAGCTCACGGGGAGCTGTTTTTT
cdr3_aa: CAISELAGAHGELFF

d_call: TRBD2
v_call: TRBV11-3
j_call: TRBJ2-3
clone_size: .
cdr3_nt: TGTGCCAGCAGCCCGGGACTAGCGGACACAGATACGCAGTATTTT
cdr3_aa: CASSPGLADTDTQYF

d_call: .
v_call: TRBV28
j_call: TRBJ2-7
clone_size: .
cdr3_nt: TGTGCCAGCAGTTTCTCCCGTGGCCCTAGTGCCCCGGTCTACGAGCAGTACTTC
cdr3_aa: CASSFSRGPSAPVYEQYF

d_call: TRBD1
v_call: TRBV18
j_call: TRBJ2-1
clone_size: .
cdr3_nt: TGTGCCAGCTCACCCTCAAGACAGGGAAGCAATGAGCAGTTCTTC
cdr3_aa: CASSPSRQGSNEQFF

d_call: .
v_call: TRBV29-1
j_call: TRBJ2-3
clone_size: .
cdr3_nt: TGCAGCGCCGGGAGCGATAAGGGAGCAGATACGCAGTATTTT
cdr3_aa: CSAGSDKGADTQYF

d_call: TRBD1
v_call: TRBV6-5
j_call: TRBJ2-3
clone_size: .
cdr3_nt: TGTGCCAGCAGTTACCTTGACAGGGACGGGGATACGCAGTATTTT
cdr3_aa: CASSYLDRDGDTQYF